The present entry profiles one TCR beta chain with its context. Its cognate antigen is unknown. The record originates from a study of CD8+ T cells in alopecia areata. Study-wide points: In lesional scalp, particularly from alopecia totalis/universalis, clonality was higher than in normal scalp. Tofacitinib significantly decreased scalp clonality and expanded CD8+ clones among top 100.

cDNA prepared by RNA extraction and subsequent reverse transcription served as the template for sequencing. Some clones are missing from TCRdb's copy, which holds only in-frame ones; the method was immunoSEQ multiplex PCR. The table has about 12,000 clones, 65% to 70% seen once. Documented treatment: oral pan-JAK inhibitor, 5-10 mg twice daily. Patients with alopecia areata provided lesional scalp punch biopsies as well as peripheral blood. The CDR3 totals 11 residues. V was shortened by 3 bases and J by 9 bases, with 10 bases between the two germline ends. CDR1 is SGHDT and CDR2 is YYEEEE in the germline V gene.

The chain links TRBV5-6 to TRBJ2-7, with D possibly TRBD1 on 6 matching bases. This receptor was taken from a human donor with alopecia areata. The sample here was skin, taken at week 4, from a patient treated with tofacitinib. This chain's CDR3 is CASSSTGRQYF. The CDR3 DNA is TGTGCCAGCAGCTCCACAGGGAGGCAGTACTTC.